The present T cell receptor (beta chain) was sequenced within a study of CD8 T cells in ankylosing spondylitis (dated by TCRdb to about 2017). At the level of the whole study: T cell receptor beta repertoires were profiled in healthy donors and ankylosing spondylitis patients so that disease-linked TCR variants could be found. The whole study cohort included about a hundred healthy donors and 25 ankylosing spondylitis patients. Peripheral blood was sampled, and synovial fluid was additionally collected from ankylosing spondylitis patients. The study at large found these results: Blood from ankylosing spondylitis patients appeared to be characterized by a TCR beta motif made up of 8 or 9 highly homologous amino acid variants. The disease-linked clones were reported as significantly enriched in matched synovial fluid samples from ankylosing spondylitis patients. In peripheral blood, the disease-linked clones were found at relatively low frequencies and had a CD8+ phenotype. Some of the motif variants had been reported before in the synovial fluid and blood of reactive arthritis patients, a finding that suggests common disease-initiation mechanisms.

The CDR3 runs 13 residues from the cysteine to the phenylalanine. CDR3 DNA is the only sequence kept; it has 39 bases, read in frame from the first base. Deletion took 2 bases off V and 8 bases off J, with a span of 12 bases between the germline ends. The germline V gene sets CDR1 to SGHTA and CDR2 to FQGNSA. Details on this clonotype: Its antigen remains unidentified. The sample holds no much larger clone one base away, and base qualities are not on file.

The sequencer listed for this sample is Illumina HiSeq 2500. TCR beta libraries were prepared by quantitative 5'-RACE with molecular barcodes. In the original analysis: A new computational method, built on a probabilistic model of VDJ rearrangement, was used to identify disease-linked TCR variants. TCRdb redid the processing of the public reads, applying fastp at Q25 and MiXCR, and retained in-frame beta chains. Rows with one shared CDR3 protein collapse into an entry with the most common genes and DNA. The V and J calls were not made by the authors but by TCRdb's processing. This sample is represented by 750,000 to 850,000 distinct CDR3 sequences; approximately 12% of them were singletons. In total, the top ten clones hold 0.51% of the sample.

The TCR sequence derives from a male donor with ankylosing spondylitis. Sequenced sample: blood, either unsorted or a sorted T cell fraction (not recorded which). This receptor chain uses TRBV7-2 and TRBJ1-1; the D gene is possibly TRBD1, with 5 bases matching. The encoded CDR3 is CASSLQRGLEAFF. Here is the DNA: TGTGCCAGCAGCTTACAGCGGGGCCTGGAAGCTTTCTTT.